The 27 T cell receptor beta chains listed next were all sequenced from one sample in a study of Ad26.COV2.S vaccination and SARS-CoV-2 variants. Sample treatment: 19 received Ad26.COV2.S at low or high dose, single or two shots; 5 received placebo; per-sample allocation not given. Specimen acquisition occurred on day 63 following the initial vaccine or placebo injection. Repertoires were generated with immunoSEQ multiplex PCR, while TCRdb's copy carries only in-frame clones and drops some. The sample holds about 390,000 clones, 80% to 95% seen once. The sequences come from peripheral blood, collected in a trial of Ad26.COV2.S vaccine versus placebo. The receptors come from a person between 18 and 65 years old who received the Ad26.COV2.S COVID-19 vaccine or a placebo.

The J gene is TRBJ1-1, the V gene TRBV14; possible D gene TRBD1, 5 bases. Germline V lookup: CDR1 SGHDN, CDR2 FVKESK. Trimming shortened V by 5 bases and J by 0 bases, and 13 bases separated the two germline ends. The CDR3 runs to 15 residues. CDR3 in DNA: TGTGCCAGCAGCAACGCCGGACATCTGAACACTGAAGCTTTCTTT. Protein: CASSNAGHLNTEAFF.

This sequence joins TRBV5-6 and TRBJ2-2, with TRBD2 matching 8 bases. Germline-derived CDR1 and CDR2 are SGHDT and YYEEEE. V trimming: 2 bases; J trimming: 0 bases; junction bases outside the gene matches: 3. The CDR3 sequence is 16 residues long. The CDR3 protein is CASSLGLAPNTGELFF. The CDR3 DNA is TGTGCCAGCAGCTTAGGACTAGCCCCGAACACCGGGGAGCTGTTTTTT.

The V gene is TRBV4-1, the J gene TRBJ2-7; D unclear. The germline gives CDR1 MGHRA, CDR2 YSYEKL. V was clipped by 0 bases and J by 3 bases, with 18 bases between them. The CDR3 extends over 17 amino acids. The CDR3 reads CASSQELKYGRYYEQYF. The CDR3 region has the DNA TGCGCCAGCAGCCAAGAATTGAAGTATGGCAGATACTACGAGCAGTACTTC.

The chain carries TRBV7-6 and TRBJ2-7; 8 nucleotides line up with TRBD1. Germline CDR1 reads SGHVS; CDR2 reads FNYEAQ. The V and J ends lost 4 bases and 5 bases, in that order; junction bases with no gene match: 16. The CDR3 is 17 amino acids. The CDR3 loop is CASSSPTGIQGADEQYF. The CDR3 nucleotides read TGTGCCAGCAGCTCCCCCACCGGAATCCAGGGGGCAGACGAGCAGTACTTC. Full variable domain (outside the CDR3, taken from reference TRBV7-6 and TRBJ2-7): GAGVSQSPRYKVTKRGQDVALRCDPISGHVSLYWYRQALGQGPEFLTYFNYEAQQDKSGLPNDRFSAERPEGSISTLTIQRTEQRDSAMYRCASSSPTGIQGADEQYFGPGTRLTVT.

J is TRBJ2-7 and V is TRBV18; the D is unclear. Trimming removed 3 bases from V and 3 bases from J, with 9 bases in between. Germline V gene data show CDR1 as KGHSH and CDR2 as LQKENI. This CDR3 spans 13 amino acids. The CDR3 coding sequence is TGTGCCAGCTCACCTAGGAGCTACTACGAGCAGTACTTC. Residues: CASSPRSYYEQYF.

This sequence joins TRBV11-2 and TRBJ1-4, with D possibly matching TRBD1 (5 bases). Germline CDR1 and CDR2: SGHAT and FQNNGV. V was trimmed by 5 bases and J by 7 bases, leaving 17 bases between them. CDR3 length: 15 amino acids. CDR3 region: CASSPRPQGGEKLFF. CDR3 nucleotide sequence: TGTGCCAGCAGCCCGCGACCCCAGGGTGGTGAAAAACTGTTTTTT.

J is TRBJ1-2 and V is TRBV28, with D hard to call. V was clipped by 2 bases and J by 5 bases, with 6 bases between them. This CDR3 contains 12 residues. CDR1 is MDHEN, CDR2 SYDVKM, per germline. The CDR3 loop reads CASSLPGYGYTF. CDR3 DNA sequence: TGTGCCAGCAGTTTACCAGGATATGGCTACACCTTC.

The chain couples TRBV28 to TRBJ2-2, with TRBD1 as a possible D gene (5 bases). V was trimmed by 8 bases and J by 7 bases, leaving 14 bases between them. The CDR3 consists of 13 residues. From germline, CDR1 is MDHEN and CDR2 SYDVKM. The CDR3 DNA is TGTGCCAGCGTACGCAGGGCGGTCGGGGAGCTGTTTTTT. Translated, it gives CASVRRAVGELFF.

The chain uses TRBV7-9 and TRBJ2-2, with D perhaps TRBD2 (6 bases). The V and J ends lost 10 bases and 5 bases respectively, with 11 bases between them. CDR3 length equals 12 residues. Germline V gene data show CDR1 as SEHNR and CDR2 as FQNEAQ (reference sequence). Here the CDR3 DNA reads TGTGCCATCGGAGGGGCGACCGGGGAGCTGTTTTTT. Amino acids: CAIGGATGELFF.

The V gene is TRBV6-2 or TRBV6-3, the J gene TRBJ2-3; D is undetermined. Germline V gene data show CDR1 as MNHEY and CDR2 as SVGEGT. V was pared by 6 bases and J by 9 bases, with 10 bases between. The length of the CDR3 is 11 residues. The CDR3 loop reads CASSHQGTQYF. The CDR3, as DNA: TGTGCCAGCAGCCACCAAGGCACGCAGTATTTT.

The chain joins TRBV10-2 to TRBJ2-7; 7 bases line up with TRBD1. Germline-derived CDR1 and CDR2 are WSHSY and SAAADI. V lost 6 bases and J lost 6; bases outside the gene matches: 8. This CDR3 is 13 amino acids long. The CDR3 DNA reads TGCGCCAGCAGCGACAGGGTGGCGTCCGAGCAGTACTTC. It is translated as CASSDRVASEQYF.

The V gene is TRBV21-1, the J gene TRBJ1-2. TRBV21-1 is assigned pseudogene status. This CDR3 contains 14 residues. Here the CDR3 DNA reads TGTGCCAGCAGCAAACGGACCCACGGGTGTGGCTACACCTTC. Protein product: CASSKRTHGCGYTF.

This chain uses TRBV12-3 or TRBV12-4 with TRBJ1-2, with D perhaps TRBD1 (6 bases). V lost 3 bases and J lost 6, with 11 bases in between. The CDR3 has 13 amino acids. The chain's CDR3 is CASSFRGGDGYTF. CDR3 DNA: TGTGCCAGCAGTTTCAGGGGAGGGGATGGCTACACCTTC.

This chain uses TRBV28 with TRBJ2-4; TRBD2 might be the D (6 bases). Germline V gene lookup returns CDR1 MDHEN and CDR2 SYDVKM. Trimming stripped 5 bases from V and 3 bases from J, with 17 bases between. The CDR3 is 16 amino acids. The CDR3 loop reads CASSPHMAGSKNIQYF. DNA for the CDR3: TGTGCCAGCAGTCCCCATATGGCGGGGAGCAAAAACATTCAGTACTTC.

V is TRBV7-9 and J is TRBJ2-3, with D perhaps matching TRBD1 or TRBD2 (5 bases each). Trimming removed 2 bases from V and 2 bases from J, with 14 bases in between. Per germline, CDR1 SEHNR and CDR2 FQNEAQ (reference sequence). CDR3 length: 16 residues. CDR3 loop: CASSLPGTAYTDTQYF. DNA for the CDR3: TGTGCCAGCAGCTTACCCGGGACGGCATACACAGATACGCAGTATTTT. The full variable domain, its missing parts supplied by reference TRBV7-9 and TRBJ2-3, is DTGVSQNPRHKITKRGQNVTFRCDPISEHNRLYWYRQTLGQGPEFLTYFQNEAQLEKSRLLSDRFSAERPKGSFSTLEIQRTEQGDSAMYLCASSLPGTAYTDTQYFGPGTRLTVL.

The CDR3 DNA is TGTGCCAGCAGCTTGGGGTGGGGCCCCAACAATGAGCAGTTCTTC. The encoded protein is CASSLGWGPNNEQFF. This chain links TRBV5-4 with TRBJ2-1, with D maybe TRBD1 (5 bases). Germline V CDR1 and CDR2: SGHNT, YYREEE (reference sequence). The CDR3 has 15 residues. The germline V and J ends were trimmed by 0 bases and 5 bases, with 12 bases remaining between them. The whole variable domain, remainder taken from reference TRBV5-4 and TRBJ2-1, is ETGVTQSPTHLIKTRGQQVTLRCSSQSGHNTVSWYQQALGQGPQFIFQYYREEENGRGNFPPRFSGLQFPNYSSELNVNALELDDSALYLCASSLGWGPNNEQFFGPGTRLTVL.

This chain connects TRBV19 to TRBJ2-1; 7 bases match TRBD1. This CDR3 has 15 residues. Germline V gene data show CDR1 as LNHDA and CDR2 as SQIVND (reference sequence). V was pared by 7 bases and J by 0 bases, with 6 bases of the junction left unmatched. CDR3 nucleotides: TGTGCCAGTACTCCGACAGGGAGCTCCTACAATGAGCAGTTCTTC. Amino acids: CASTPTGSSYNEQFF.

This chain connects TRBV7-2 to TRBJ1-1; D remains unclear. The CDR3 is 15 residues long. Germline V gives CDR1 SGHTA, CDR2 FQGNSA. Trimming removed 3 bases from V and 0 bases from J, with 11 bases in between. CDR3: CASSFTRVMNTEAFF. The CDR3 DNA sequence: TGTGCCAGCAGCTTTACCCGAGTCATGAACACTGAAGCTTTCTTT.

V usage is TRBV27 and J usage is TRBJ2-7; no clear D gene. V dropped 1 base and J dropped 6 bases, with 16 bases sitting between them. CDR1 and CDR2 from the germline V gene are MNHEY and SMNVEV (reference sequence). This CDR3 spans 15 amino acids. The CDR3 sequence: CASSLYPPGSAEQYF. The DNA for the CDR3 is TGTGCCAGCAGTTTATACCCCCCCGGGTCGGCCGAGCAGTACTTC.

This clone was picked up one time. CDR3 DNA sequence: TGTGCCAGCACCCCGACAGGGGAACCAAACACCGGGGAGCTGTTTTTT. This sequence encodes CASTPTGEPNTGELFF. This chain connects TRBV6-6 to TRBJ2-2; TRBD1 aligns across 8 bases. This CDR3 has 16 amino acids. From germline, CDR1 is MNHNY and CDR2 SVGAGI (reference sequence). The J segment lost 2 bases and the V segment lost 7 bases, leaving 9 bases of the junction unmatched.

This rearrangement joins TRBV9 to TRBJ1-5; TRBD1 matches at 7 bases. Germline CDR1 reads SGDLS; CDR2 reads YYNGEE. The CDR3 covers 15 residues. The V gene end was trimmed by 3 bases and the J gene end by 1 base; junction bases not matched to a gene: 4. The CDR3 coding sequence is TGTGCCAGCAGCGAAAGGGGGCTGAGCAATCAGCCCCAGCATTTT. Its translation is CASSERGLSNQPQHF.

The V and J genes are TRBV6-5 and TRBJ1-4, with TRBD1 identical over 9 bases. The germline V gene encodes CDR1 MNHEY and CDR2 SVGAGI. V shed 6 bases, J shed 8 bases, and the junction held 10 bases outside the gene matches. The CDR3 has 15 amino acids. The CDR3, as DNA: TGTGCCAGCAGGGCCACAGGGGGCGCCGGAGAAAAACTGTTTTTT. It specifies CASRATGGAGEKLFF.

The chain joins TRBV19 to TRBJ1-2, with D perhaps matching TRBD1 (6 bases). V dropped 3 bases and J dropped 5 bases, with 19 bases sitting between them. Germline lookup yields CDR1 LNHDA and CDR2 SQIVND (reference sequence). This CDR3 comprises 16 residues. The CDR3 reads CASSISPRDTGYGYTF. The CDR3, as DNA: TGTGCCAGTAGTATCTCCCCCCGGGACACTGGGTATGGCTACACCTTC.

The CDR3 DNA is TGTGCCAGCACCCTTGCTGGGTGGGCAGGGAATTATGGCTACACCTTC. Its protein is CASTLAGWAGNYGYTF. The chain couples TRBV28 to TRBJ1-2, with a weak D call TRBD1 (5 bases). The V gene lost 7 bases and the J gene lost 5 bases, with 23 bases spanning the gap. This CDR3 is 16 amino acids long. Germline CDR1 is MDHEN and CDR2 is SYDVKM.

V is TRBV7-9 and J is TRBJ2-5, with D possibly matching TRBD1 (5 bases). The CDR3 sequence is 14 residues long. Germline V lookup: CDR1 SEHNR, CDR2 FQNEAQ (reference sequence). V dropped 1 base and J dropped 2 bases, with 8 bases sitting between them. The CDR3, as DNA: TGTGCCAGCAGCTTAGGACAGTGGCAAGAGACCCAGTACTTC. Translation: CASSLGQWQETQYF. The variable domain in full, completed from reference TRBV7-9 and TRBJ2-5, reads DTGVSQNPRHKITKRGQNVTFRCDPISEHNRLYWYRQTLGQGPEFLTYFQNEAQLEKSRLLSDRFSAERPKGSFSTLEIQRTEQGDSAMYLCASSLGQWQETQYFGPGTRLLVL.

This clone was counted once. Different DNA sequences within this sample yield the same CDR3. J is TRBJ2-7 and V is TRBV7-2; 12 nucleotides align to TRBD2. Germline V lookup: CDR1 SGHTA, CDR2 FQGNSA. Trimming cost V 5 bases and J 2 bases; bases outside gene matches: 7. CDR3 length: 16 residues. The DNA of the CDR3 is TGTGCCAGCAGCCTCGCCGGACTAGCGGGGACCTACGAGCAGTACTTC. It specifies CASSLAGLAGTYEQYF.

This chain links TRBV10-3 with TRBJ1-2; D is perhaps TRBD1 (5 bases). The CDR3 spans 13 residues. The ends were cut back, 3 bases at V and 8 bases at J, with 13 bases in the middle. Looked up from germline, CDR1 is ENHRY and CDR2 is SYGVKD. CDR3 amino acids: CAISDPGGGGYTF. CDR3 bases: TGTGCCATCAGTGACCCCGGTGGGGGAGGCTACACCTTC.